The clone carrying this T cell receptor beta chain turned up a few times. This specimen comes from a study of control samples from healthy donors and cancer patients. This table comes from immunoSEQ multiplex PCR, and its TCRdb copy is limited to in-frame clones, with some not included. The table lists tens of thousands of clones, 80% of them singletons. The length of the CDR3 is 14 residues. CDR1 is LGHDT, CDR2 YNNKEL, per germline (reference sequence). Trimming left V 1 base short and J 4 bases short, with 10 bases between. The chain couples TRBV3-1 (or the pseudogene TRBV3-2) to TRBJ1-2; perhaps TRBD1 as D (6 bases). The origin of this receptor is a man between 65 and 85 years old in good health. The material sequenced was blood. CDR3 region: CASSQAGGGYGYTF. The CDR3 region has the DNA TGTGCCAGCAGCCAAGCAGGAGGGGGCTATGGCTACACCTTC.